Below are 6 T cell receptor beta chains sequenced from a single sample in a study of blood T cell repertoires in COVID-19. Measured with immunoSEQ multiplex PCR; TCRdb has only the in-frame clones, and not every one. The sample records about 97,000 clones, 85% being singletons. Source material: peripheral blood. These receptors all come from a woman aged 70-85 years with active or convalescent COVID-19.

This chain uses TRBV6-6 with TRBJ2-1; 8 positions match TRBD2. Trimming removed 0 bases from V and 3 bases from J; junction bases left unmatched: 1. The CDR3 loop spans 15 amino acids. CDR1 is MNHNY, CDR2 SVGAGI, per germline (reference sequence). The CDR3 sequence: CASSYSGGGYNEQFF. DNA for the CDR3: TGTGCCAGCAGTTACTCCGGGGGGGGCTACAATGAGCAGTTCTTC.

The rearrangement joins TRBV19 to TRBJ2-7, with TRBD2 identical over 11 bases. With 6 bases clipped from V and 0 bases from J, the junction kept 7 bases outside the gene matches. This CDR3 comprises 16 residues. Germline loops: CDR1 LNHDA, CDR2 SQIVND (reference sequence). CDR3 loop: CASRRAGTSGSYEQYF. The CDR3 DNA follows: TGTGCCAGTAGGAGAGCCGGGACTAGCGGCTCCTACGAGCAGTACTTC.

The table lists this clone with a few counts. The chain joins TRBV5-4 to TRBJ2-5; D is perhaps TRBD2 (5 bases). V lost 4 bases and J 1 base, leaving 8 bases between the germline ends. There are 13 residues in the CDR3. Germline-derived CDR1 and CDR2 are SGHNT and YYREEE (reference sequence). CDR3 DNA: TGTGCCAGCAGCAGAGGGTCCCAAGAGACCCAGTACTTC. Its translation is CASSRGSQETQYF. The entire variable domain, with the rest obtained from reference TRBV5-4 and TRBJ2-5, is as follows: ETGVTQSPTHLIKTRGQQVTLRCSSQSGHNTVSWYQQALGQGPQFIFQYYREEENGRGNFPPRFSGLQFPNYSSELNVNALELDDSALYLCASSRGSQETQYFGPGTRLLVL.

The chain links TRBV6-1 to TRBJ2-3; possibly TRBD2 for D (5 bases). This CDR3 comprises 16 residues. CDR1 is MNHNS, CDR2 SASEGT, per germline. Trimming took 2 bases from V and 6 from J, leaving 18 bases between them. CDR3 DNA sequence: TGTGCCAGCAGTGAAATGTTGCTGGGAGAATGGGATACGCAGTATTTT. This codes for CASSEMLLGEWDTQYF.

CDR3 coding DNA: TGTGCCAGCAGCAAAGAGGGGACTAGCGGGCAGAACTCCTACGAGCAGTACTTC. Amino acid sequence: CASSKEGTSGQNSYEQYF. The chain couples TRBV21-1 to TRBJ2-7; the D call TRBD2 from the table was never checked on the DNA. TRBV21-1 is labeled a pseudogene. The CDR3 consists of 18 residues.

J is TRBJ2-1 and V is TRBV4-3, with D maybe TRBD2 (7 bases). Germline CDR1 reads LGHNA; CDR2 reads YSLEER. Trimming pared 0 bases from V and 0 bases from J, leaving 15 bases between. The CDR3 contains 18 residues. CDR3 sequence (DNA): TGCGCCAGCAGCCAAGATTGGGGGCGGGAGAGCTCCTACAATGAGCAGTTCTTC. This translates into CASSQDWGRESSYNEQFF.